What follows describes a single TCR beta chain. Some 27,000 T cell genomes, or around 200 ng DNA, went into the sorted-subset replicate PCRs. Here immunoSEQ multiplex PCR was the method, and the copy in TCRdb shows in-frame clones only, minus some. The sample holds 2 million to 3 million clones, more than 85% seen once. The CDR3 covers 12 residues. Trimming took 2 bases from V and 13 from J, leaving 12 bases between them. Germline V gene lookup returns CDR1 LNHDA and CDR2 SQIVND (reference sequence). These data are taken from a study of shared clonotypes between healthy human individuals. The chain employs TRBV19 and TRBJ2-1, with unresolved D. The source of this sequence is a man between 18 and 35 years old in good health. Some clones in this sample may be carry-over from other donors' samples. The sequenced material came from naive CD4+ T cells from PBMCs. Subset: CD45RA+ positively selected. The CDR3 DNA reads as TGTGCCAGTAGTATAAAGAGGAAGGAACAGTTCTTC. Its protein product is CASSIKRKEQFF.